The rows below give T cell receptor beta chains drawn from one sample of a study of response to subunit inactivated influenza vaccine. Via MiXCR, TCRdb re-called the RT-PCR reads, giving one row per CDR3 protein. In the table there are under 550,000 distinct CDR3 sequences, roughly 8.2% of which are singletons. The material sequenced was PBMCs from blood, taken around 25 months after vaccination. The receptors were gathered from a man between 50 and 75 years old who received an inactivated influenza vaccine. CDR3s include the opening cysteine and the closing phenylalanine or tryptophan. Each record gives: CDR3 DNA, CDR3 protein, clone size, V gene, J gene, D gene. D genes are given only for firm matches. The size of a clone is reported for some rows only, either as once, few or many, or as a class for expanded clones.

TGTGCCAGCAGAGAGGGGTATAGCAATCAGCCCCAGCATTTT,CASREGYSNQPQHF,many,TRBV6-2/TRBV6-3,TRBJ1-5,-
TGTGCCAGCTCACGCCTCAGGGATACTGAAGCTTTCTTT,CASSRLRDTEAFF,many,TRBV18,TRBJ1-1,-
TGTGCCAGCAGCTTGGGGGGAGGAGGGACCAATGAGCAGTTCTTC,CASSLGGGGTNEQFF,few,TRBV5-5,TRBJ2-1,-
TGTGCCAGCAGTCTCCAGACAGGGGTAAATTCACCCCTCCACTTT,CASSLQTGVNSPLHF,few,TRBV12-3/TRBV12-4,TRBJ1-6,TRBD1
TGCAGTGCTAGAGATCCCGGGGCAGGAAGCTCCTATAATTCACCCCTCCACTTT,CSARDPGAGSSYNSPLHF,-,TRBV20-1,TRBJ1-6,-
TGTGCCTGGAGTGTAAGTGGTAACGAGCAGTACTTC,CAWSVSGNEQYF,-,TRBV30,TRBJ2-7,-
TGTGCCAGCAGCCAAGAGGTAGCCAGGGGGGGTGGCAATCAGCCCCAGCATTTT,CASSQEVARGGGNQPQHF,few,TRBV4-2,TRBJ1-5,TRBD1
TGTGCCAGCAGTGAAAGAGAGGGCACTGAAGCTTTCTTT,CASSEREGTEAFF,-,TRBV6-1,TRBJ1-1,-
TGTGCCAGCAGCGACCGGGACGCCAACCTTAGGGATACGCAGTATTTT,CASSDRDANLRDTQYF,many,TRBV7-8,TRBJ2-3,-
TGCAGTGCTAGGGGGGGACTAGCTCACGAGCAGTACTTC,CSARGGLAHEQYF,many,TRBV20-1,TRBJ2-7,TRBD2
TGTGCCAGCAGCCCCCCGAACGGGGACATTCAGTACTTC,CASSPPNGDIQYF,-,TRBV7-2,TRBJ2-4,-
TGTGCCAGCAGACGGACAGGGGGAGGCAATCAGCCCCAGCATTTT,CASRRTGGGNQPQHF,many,TRBV12-3/TRBV12-4,TRBJ1-5,TRBD1
TGTGCCATCAGTGAACAGAATGGCTACACCTTC,CAISEQNGYTF,few,TRBV10-3,TRBJ1-2,-
TGCAGTGCTAAGCCTCCGGAGAACTATGGCTACACCTTC,CSAKPPENYGYTF,many,TRBV20-1,TRBJ1-2,-
TGCGCCAGCAGCCAAGAAGGCGGGGCCTCTGGAAACACCATATATTTT,CASSQEGGASGNTIYF,-,TRBV4-1,TRBJ1-3,-
TGCAGTGCCGAGGTAGGGATGGGCGACGAGCAGTACTTC,CSAEVGMGDEQYF,few,TRBV20-1,TRBJ2-7,-
TGCGCCAGCACCGATGGACAGGGCTGGGACACTGAAGCTTTCTTT,CASTDGQGWDTEAFF,many,TRBV5-1,TRBJ1-1,TRBD1
TGCAGTGCCAGGGCCGGTCCGGATCAGCCCCAGCATTTT,CSARAGPDQPQHF,few,TRBV20-1,TRBJ1-5,-
TGTGCCAGCACCCCGCTGGTGAGGACCGGGGAGCTGTTTTTT,CASTPLVRTGELFF,few,TRBV6-1,TRBJ2-2,-
TGTGCCAGCAGTCGCGACAGGGTCGACGAGACCCAGTACTTC,CASSRDRVDETQYF,few,TRBV6-1,TRBJ2-5,TRBD1
TGCAGCGTTGCAGGGATCGGAGAGACCCAGTACTTC,CSVAGIGETQYF,few,TRBV29-1,TRBJ2-5,-
TGCAGTGCTAGGGAACTAGCGGGGGGGCCAATAGATACGCAGTATTTT,CSARELAGGPIDTQYF,-,TRBV20-1,TRBJ2-3,TRBD2
TGCAGTGCTAGAGACCTACAGGGGCTTGAAGCTTTCTTT,CSARDLQGLEAFF,-,TRBV20-1,TRBJ1-1,TRBD1
TGTGCCAGCAGCTTAGCCAGGGTTGGTGGCTACACCTTC,CASSLARVGGYTF,many,TRBV7-2,TRBJ1-2,-
TGTGCCACCAGTGACCACCTTTTAACGCCGGGACAGGGAGGAAATGAGCAGTTCTTC,CATSDHLLTPGQGGNEQFF,many,TRBV24-1,TRBJ2-1,TRBD1
TGCGCCAGCAGCCAAACACTCTTGCCTACAGATACGCAGTATTTT,CASSQTLLPTDTQYF,few,TRBV4-3,TRBJ2-3,-
TGCATTCCGCTAGCGGTGAACACAGATACGCAGTATTTT,CIPLAVNTDTQYF,few,TRBV20-1,TRBJ2-3,TRBD2
TGCGCCAGCAGCTTGGGCGCAGGGTATCGCGAGCAGTACTTC,CASSLGAGYREQYF,many,TRBV5-1,TRBJ2-7,-
TGTGCCAGCAGCTTACGGGAGTTGGGTGAGCAGTTCTTC,CASSLRELGEQFF,few,TRBV7-6,TRBJ2-1,-
TGTGCCAGCACTTTGGGCAGAGAGACCCAGTACTTC,CASTLGRETQYF,-,TRBV12-3/TRBV12-4,TRBJ2-5,-
TGTGCCAGCAGCTTAGCCCGGACCGGTGGTGACACCGGGGAGCTGTTTTTT,CASSLARTGGDTGELFF,many,TRBV7-9,TRBJ2-2,-
TGTGCCAGCAGCGTAGAGAGGGGGGTCGCACAGGTAAAGAGTGAGCAGTTCTTC,CASSVERGVAQVKSEQFF,-,TRBV9,TRBJ2-1,-
TGTGCCAGCAGCCGACGGGTCGGGGCGAACACTGAAGCTTTCTTT,CASSRRVGANTEAFF,-,TRBV3-1,TRBJ1-1,-
TGCAGCGTTGCCGGACTGGCCACAGATACGCAGTATTTT,CSVAGLATDTQYF,many,TRBV29-1,TRBJ2-3,-
TGCGCCAGCAGCCACCCGGGACCCACAGATACGCAGTATTTT,CASSHPGPTDTQYF,few,TRBV4-3,TRBJ2-3,-
TGCGCCAGCAGCCAAGGGGTAATCCAAGAGACCCAGTACTTC,CASSQGVIQETQYF,many,TRBV4-1,TRBJ2-5,-
TGCAGCGTTTACAGGGGAGGCACTGAAGCTTTCTTT,CSVYRGGTEAFF,many,TRBV29-1,TRBJ1-1,TRBD1
TGCGCCAGCAGCGCCGCAGGGGGCTCGAGGACCGGGGAGCTGTTTTTT,CASSAAGGSRTGELFF,-,TRBV5-1,TRBJ2-2,TRBD1
TGCGCCAGCAGCTTGGACAGGGGCAGGCAGCCCCAGCATTTT,CASSLDRGRQPQHF,many,TRBV5-1,TRBJ1-5,TRBD1
TGTGCCAGCAGCTCGGACCTGAACACCGGGGAGCTGTTTTTT,CASSSDLNTGELFF,few,TRBV11-2,TRBJ2-2,-
TGCAGTGCTAGAGCCATGAACAGGAATAGCAATCAGCCCCAGCATTTT,CSARAMNRNSNQPQHF,-,TRBV20-1,TRBJ1-5,-
TGTGCCAGCAGCGAAGGGACAGGGAAGACAGATACGCAGTATTTT,CASSEGTGKTDTQYF,few,TRBV6-1,TRBJ2-3,TRBD1
TGTGCCAGCAGTTTTTCCGGGACAGGGGAAACTAATGAAAAACAGTTTTTT,CASSFSGTGETNEKQFF,-,TRBV6-5,TRBJ1-4,TRBD1
TGTGCCAGCTCACCACCGACGCAGGGATACTATGGCTACACCTTC,CASSPPTQGYYGYTF,many,TRBV18,TRBJ1-2,-
TGTGCCACCTCATCGTCCGGGGGCGCGGGCACTGAAGCTTTCTTT,CATSSSGGAGTEAFF,-,TRBV18,TRBJ1-1,-
TGTGCCAGCAGTTTACGAAGTCGAGGTCAGTTTCTCGAGCAGTACTTC,CASSLRSRGQFLEQYF,-,TRBV28,TRBJ2-7,-